These 9 T cell receptor beta chains were all obtained from the same sample, sequenced in a study of OX40 agonist ivuxolimab in advanced cancers. The data were produced by immunoSEQ multiplex PCR, yet TCRdb's version contains in-frame clones alone and is incomplete. The sample has around 80,000 clones, around 86% seen once; the top ten hold around 2.5%. This specimen consisted of CD4+ or CD8+ T cells sorted from blood, obtained in a trial of the OX40 agonist ivuxolimab. Every receptor here comes from an adult with an advanced solid tumor such as melanoma, head and neck, liver or kidney cancer.

With regard to this clone: At the DNA level, this CDR3 is encoded by other sequences in the same sample as well. The chain combines TRBV7-2 with TRBJ1-2, with unresolved D. This CDR3 has 15 residues. With 4 bases removed from V and 2 bases from J, the gap between germline ends came to 14 bases. Germline values: CDR1 SGHTA, CDR2 FQGNSA. CDR3 sequence: CASSSPESFNYGYTF. CDR3 sequence (DNA): TGTGCCAGCAGCTCTCCAGAGTCCTTCAACTATGGCTACACCTTC.

This chain links TRBV5-1 with TRBJ1-5; D gene unclear. This CDR3 has 14 residues. Trimming stripped 0 bases from V and 3 bases from J, with 7 bases between. Germline CDR1 reads SGHRS; CDR2 reads YFSETQ. The CDR3 loop reads CASSLEGINQPQHF. CDR3 sequence (DNA): TGCGCCAGCAGCTTGGAAGGGATCAATCAGCCCCAGCATTTT.

This clone was detected only a few times. This chain joins TRBV5-1 and TRBJ2-1, with 11 bases matching TRBD2. Germline V gene sequence: CDR1 SGHRS, CDR2 YFSETQ. The ends lost 4 bases at V and 3 bases at J; junction bases unmatched: 15. The CDR3 extends over 19 amino acids. The CDR3 bases are TGCGCCAGCAGCCCCCGAGGTAGCGGGGGGGCCGAGGGCTACAATGAGCAGTTCTTC. Its protein is CASSPRGSGGAEGYNEQFF.

The V call is TRBV18, the J call TRBJ1-5; D is unclear. Germline values: CDR1 KGHSH, CDR2 LQKENI. Deletions cut 3 bases from V and 4 bases from J, with 13 bases between. The CDR3 is made up of 15 amino acids. CDR3 nucleotide sequence: TGTGCCAGCTCACCGCTCAGGACGGAGAATCAGCCCCAGCATTTT. The encoded protein is CASSPLRTENQPQHF.

The gene calls are TRBV2 and TRBJ2-2; no clear D. This CDR3 has 12 amino acids. Germline V gene data show CDR1 as SNHLY and CDR2 as FYNNEI. V dropped 7 bases and J dropped 2 bases, with 5 bases sitting between them. The CDR3 loop is CASKVNTGELFF. The CDR3 nucleotides are TGTGCCAGCAAGGTTAACACCGGGGAGCTGTTTTTT.

V is TRBV7-2 and J is TRBJ2-3; 8 bases align to TRBD2. Germline loops: CDR1 SGHTA, CDR2 FQGNSA. The CDR3 runs to 17 residues. V gave up 1 base and J gave up 2 bases; unmatched junction bases: 8. CDR3 DNA: TGTGCCAGCAGCTTAGGGGCGGGCGGGGGGCCCACAGATACGCAGTATTTT. Its translation is CASSLGAGGGPTDTQYF.

V usage is TRBV28 and J usage is TRBJ1-5, with TRBD1 matching over 8 bases. CDR1 MDHEN and CDR2 SYDVKM come from the germline V gene. V trimming: 4 bases; J trimming: 6 bases; junction bases outside the gene matches: 8. This CDR3 region has 15 residues. CDR3 DNA sequence: TGTGCCAGCAGTTCTCCCCAGGGGGCGAGTCAGCCCCAGCATTTT. This sequence encodes CASSSPQGASQPQHF.

The rearrangement joins TRBV9 to TRBJ1-2; D perhaps matches TRBD1 (6 bases). V lost 0 bases to trimming and J lost 4 bases, with 13 bases between them. Germline CDR1 is SGDLS and CDR2 is YYNGEE. This CDR3 spans 15 amino acids. In DNA form, the CDR3 reads TGTGCCAGCAGCGTAGAAGCAGGGGAAAGCTATGGCTACACCTTC. Translating gives CASSVEAGESYGYTF.

The chain has TRBV19 and TRBJ2-3; D is possibly TRBD2 (6 bases). This CDR3 spans 13 amino acids. Germline V lookup: CDR1 LNHDA, CDR2 SQIVND (reference sequence). V was shortened by 1 base and J by 7 bases, with 9 bases between the two germline ends. CDR3 sequence (DNA): TGTGCCAGTAGTATAGCGGAGGGTAATACGCAGTATTTT. Encoded protein: CASSIAEGNTQYF.